This section outlines one TCR beta chain sequence together with its context. This sample is part of a study of blood T cell repertoires in COVID-19. Authors' data handling: Estimated nucleated cell counts came from reference gene primer amplification. The table came from immunoSEQ multiplex PCR; TCRdb's copy has only in-frame clones and leaves some out. The V and J calls and clone size come from that table; D and trimming were worked out from the DNA. The table has about 32,000 clones, roughly 91% seen once. This CDR3 spans 11 amino acids. Germline V gives CDR1 KGHSH, CDR2 LQKENI. The V end was cut by 8 bases, the J end by 9 bases, with 11 bases between.

Sequencing input: peripheral blood. The chain recombines TRBV18 with TRBJ2-1; D may be TRBD1 (6 bases). The receptor's source is a man aged 60 to 75 with active COVID-19. CDR3 in DNA: TGTGCCAGCCAAACAGGGAGTGAGCAGTTCTTC. It is translated as CASQTGSEQFF.